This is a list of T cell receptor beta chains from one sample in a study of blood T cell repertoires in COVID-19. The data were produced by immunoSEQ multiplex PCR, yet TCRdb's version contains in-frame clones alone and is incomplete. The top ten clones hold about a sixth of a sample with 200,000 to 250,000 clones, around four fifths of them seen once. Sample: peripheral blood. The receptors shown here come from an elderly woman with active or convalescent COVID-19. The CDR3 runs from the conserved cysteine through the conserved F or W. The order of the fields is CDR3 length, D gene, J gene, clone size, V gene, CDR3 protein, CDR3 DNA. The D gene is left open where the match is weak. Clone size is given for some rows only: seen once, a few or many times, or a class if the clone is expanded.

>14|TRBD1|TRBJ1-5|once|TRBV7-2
CASSPSQGEQPQHF
TGTGCCAGCAGCCCTTCCCAGGGGGAACAGCCCCAGCATTTT
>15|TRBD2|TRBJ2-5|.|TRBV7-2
CASSFQASGQETQYF
TGTGCCAGCAGCTTTCAGGCTAGCGGCCAAGAGACCCAGTACTTC
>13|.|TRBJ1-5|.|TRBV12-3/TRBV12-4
CASTQRGNQPQHF
TGTGCCAGCACCCAGCGGGGCAATCAGCCCCAGCATTTT
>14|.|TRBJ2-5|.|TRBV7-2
CASSLVNSKETQYF
TGTGCCAGCAGCTTAGTCAACAGCAAAGAGACCCAGTACTTC
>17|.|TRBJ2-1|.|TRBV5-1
CASSPSALLGAVGEQFF
TGCGCCAGCAGCCCGTCCGCTCTGCTGGGAGCGGTTGGTGAGCAGTTCTTC
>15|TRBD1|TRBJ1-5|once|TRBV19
CASSLQDRANQPQHF
TGTGCCAGTAGTTTGCAGGACAGGGCAAATCAGCCCCAGCATTTT
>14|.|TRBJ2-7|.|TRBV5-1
CASNPSGEAYEQYF
TGCGCCAGCAACCCCTCGGGGGAGGCTTACGAGCAGTACTTC
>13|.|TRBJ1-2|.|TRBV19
CASSPQDNYGYTF
TGTGCCAGTAGTCCACAGGATAACTATGGCTACACCTTC
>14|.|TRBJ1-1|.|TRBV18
CASSPPGGDAEAFF
TGTGCCAGCTCACCACCGGGAGGGGACGCTGAAGCTTTCTTT
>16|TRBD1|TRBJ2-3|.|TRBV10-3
CAISELRTGNTDTQYF
TGTGCCATCAGTGAACTCCGGACAGGGAACACAGATACGCAGTATTTT
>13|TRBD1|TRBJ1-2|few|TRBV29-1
CSVGGTGFYGYTF
TGCAGCGTTGGGGGGACAGGGTTTTATGGCTACACCTTC
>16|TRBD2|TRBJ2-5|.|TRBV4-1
CASSRGLADIQETQYF
TGCGCCAGCAGCCGAGGACTAGCAGACATCCAAGAGACCCAGTACTTC
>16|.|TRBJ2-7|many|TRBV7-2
CASSRVGGGDSYEQYF
TGTGCCAGCAGCCGGGTCGGAGGGGGCGACTCCTACGAGCAGTACTTC
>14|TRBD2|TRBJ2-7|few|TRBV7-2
CASSSSGGGNEQYF
TGTGCCAGCAGCTCTAGCGGGGGCGGAAACGAGCAGTACTTC
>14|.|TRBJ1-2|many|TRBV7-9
CASSLDRLGYGYTF
TGTGCCAGCAGCTTAGACCGACTCGGCTATGGCTACACCTTC
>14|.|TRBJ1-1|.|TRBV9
CASSVRGRGTEAFF
TGTGCCAGCAGCGTAAGAGGGCGCGGGACTGAAGCTTTCTTT
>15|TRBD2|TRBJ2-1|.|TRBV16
CASSKLAGVYNEQFF
TGTGCCAGCAGCAAACTAGCGGGAGTTTACAATGAGCAGTTCTTC
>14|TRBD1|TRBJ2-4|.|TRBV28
CASTRQGAKNIQYF
TGTGCCAGCACGAGACAGGGAGCCAAAAACATTCAGTACTTC
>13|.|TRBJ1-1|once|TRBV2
CASEGGGGTEAFF
TGTGCCAGCGAAGGAGGGGGGGGCACTGAAGCTTTCTTT
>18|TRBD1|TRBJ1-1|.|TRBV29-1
CSVVSVGGQGFKNTEAFF
TGCAGCGTTGTAAGCGTGGGAGGACAGGGGTTTAAGAACACTGAAGCTTTCTTT
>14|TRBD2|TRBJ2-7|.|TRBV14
CASSLTSGAYEQYF
TGTGCCAGCAGCCTGACTAGCGGTGCCTACGAGCAGTACTTC
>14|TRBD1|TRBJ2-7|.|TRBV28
CASSMDRALHEQYF
TGTGCCAGCAGTATGGACAGGGCGCTACACGAGCAGTACTTC
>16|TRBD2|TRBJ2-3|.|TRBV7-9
CASSSFQRDHTDTQYF
TGTGCCAGCAGCTCCTTTCAGCGGGATCACACAGATACGCAGTATTTT
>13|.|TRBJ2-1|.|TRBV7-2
CASSKSSYNEQFF
TGTGCCAGCTCAAAATCCTCCTACAATGAGCAGTTCTTC
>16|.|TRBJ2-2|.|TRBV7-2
CASSLALGANTGELFF
TGTGCCAGCAGCTTAGCGCTTGGGGCCAACACCGGGGAGCTGTTTTTT
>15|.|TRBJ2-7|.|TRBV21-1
CASSPFSGVRFEQYF
TGTGCCAGCAGCCCTTTTTCGGGAGTTCGTTTCGAGCAGTACTTC
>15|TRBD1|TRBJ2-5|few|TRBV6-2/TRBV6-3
CASSDHGTGKMTQYF
TGTGCCAGCAGCGACCACGGGACAGGGAAGATGACCCAGTACTTC
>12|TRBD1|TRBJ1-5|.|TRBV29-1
CSVGQGDQPQHF
TGCAGCGTTGGACAGGGTGACCAGCCCCAGCATTTT
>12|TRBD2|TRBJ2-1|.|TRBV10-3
CASTSGYNEQFF
TGTGCTTCGACTAGCGGCTACAATGAGCAGTTCTTC
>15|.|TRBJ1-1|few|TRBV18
CASSSLGQTNTEAFF
TGTGCCAGCTCATCTTTAGGACAGACAAACACTGAAGCTTTCTTT
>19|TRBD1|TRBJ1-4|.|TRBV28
CASSPRTGSVPATNEKLFF
TGTGCCAGCAGTCCCCGGACAGGGAGCGTTCCCGCAACTAATGAAAAACTGTTTTTT
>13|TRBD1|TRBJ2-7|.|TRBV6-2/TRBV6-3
CASSRDRGREQYF
TGTGCCAGCAGCCGGGACAGGGGGCGCGAGCAGTACTTC
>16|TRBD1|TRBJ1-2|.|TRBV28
CASSSGTGPPNYGYTF
TGTGCCAGCAGTTCCGGGACAGGGCCTCCAAACTATGGCTACACCTTC
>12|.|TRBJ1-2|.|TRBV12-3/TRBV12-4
CASSFGGYGYTF
TGTGCCAGCAGTTTTGGAGGGTATGGCTACACCTTC
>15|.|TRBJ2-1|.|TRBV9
CASSVASAVQYEQFF
TGTGCCAGCAGCGTAGCTTCGGCGGTTCAGTATGAGCAGTTCTTC
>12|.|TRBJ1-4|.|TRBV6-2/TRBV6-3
CASSYSTGKLFF
TGTGCCAGCAGTTATTCGACGGGAAAACTGTTTTTT
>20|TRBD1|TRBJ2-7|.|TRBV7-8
CASSSLSWVPSQGSIYEQYF
TGTGCCAGCAGCTCTTTGTCTTGGGTACCTTCACAGGGGTCGATATACGAGCAGTACTTC
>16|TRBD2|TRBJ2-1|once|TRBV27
CASSSGALAGANEQFF
TGTGCCAGCAGCTCCGGGGCACTAGCGGGAGCGAATGAGCAGTTCTTC
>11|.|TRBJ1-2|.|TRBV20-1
CSAAGNYGYTF
TGCAGTGCGGCGGGGAACTATGGCTACACCTTC
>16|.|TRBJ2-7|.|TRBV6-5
CASSYSYSTSSYEQYF
TGTGCCAGCAGTTACTCTTATAGCACTAGCTCCTACGAGCAGTACTTC
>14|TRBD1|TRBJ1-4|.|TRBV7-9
CASSRGQGGEKLFF
TGTGCCAGCAGCCGGGGACAGGGGGGCGAAAAACTGTTTTTT
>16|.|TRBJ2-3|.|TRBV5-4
CASSVQGPGSTDTQYF
TGTGCCAGCAGCGTCCAGGGGCCAGGGTCCACAGATACGCAGTATTTT
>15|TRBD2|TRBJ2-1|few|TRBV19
CASSLGLVPEVEQFF
TGTGCCAGTAGTCTAGGACTAGTCCCCGAGGTTGAGCAGTTCTTC
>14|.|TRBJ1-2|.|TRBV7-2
CASSLDRDDYGYTF
TGTGCCAGCAGCTTAGACAGGGACGACTATGGCTACACCTTC
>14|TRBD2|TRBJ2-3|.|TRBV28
CATQRGGRTDTQYF
TGTGCCACGCAGCGGGGGGGCCGAACAGATACGCAGTATTTT
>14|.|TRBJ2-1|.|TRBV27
CASRGFQGRNEQFF
TGTGCCAGCCGTGGTTTCCAGGGTCGGAATGAGCAGTTCTTC
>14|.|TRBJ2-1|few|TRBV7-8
CASTGLSSYNEQFF
TGTGCCAGCACCGGACTTAGCTCCTACAATGAGCAGTTCTTC
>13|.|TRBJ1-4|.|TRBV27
CASSLIQDEKLFF
TGTGCCAGCAGTTTAATACAGGACGAAAAACTGTTTTTT
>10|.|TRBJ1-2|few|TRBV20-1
CSATNYGYTF
TGCAGTGCCACAAACTATGGCTACACCTTC
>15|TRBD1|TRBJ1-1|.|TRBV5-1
CASSRKVGQTTEAFF
TGCGCCAGCAGCCGAAAAGTGGGACAGACCACTGAAGCTTTCTTT
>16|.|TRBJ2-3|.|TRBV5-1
CASSLDRGAFTDTQYF
TGCGCCAGCAGCTTGGATCGGGGGGCCTTCACAGATACGCAGTATTTT
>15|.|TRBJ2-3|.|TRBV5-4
CASSAPGTLQVTQYF
TGTGCCAGCAGCGCCCCCGGGACTCTTCAAGTTACGCAGTATTTT